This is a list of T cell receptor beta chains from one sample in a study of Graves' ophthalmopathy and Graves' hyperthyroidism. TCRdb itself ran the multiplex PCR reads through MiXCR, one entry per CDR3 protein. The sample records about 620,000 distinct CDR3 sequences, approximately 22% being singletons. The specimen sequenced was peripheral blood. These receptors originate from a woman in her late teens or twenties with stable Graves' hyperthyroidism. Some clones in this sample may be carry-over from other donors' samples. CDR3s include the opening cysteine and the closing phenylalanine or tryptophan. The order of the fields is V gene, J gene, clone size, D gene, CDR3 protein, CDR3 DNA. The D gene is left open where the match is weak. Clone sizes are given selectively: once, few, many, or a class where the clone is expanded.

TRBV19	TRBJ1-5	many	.	CASRDEEFQPQHF	TGTGCCAGTAGGGACGAAGAATTTCAGCCCCAGCATTTT
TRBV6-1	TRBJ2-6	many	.	CASSEGGTGANVLTF	TGTGCCAGCAGTGAAGGGGGGACGGGGGCCAACGTCCTGACTTTC
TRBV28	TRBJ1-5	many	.	CASSLSGLHQPQHF	TGTGCCAGCAGTTTATCAGGGTTACATCAGCCCCAGCATTTT
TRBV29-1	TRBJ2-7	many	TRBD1	CSVARGRDYEQYF	TGCAGCGTTGCTAGGGGGCGCGACTACGAGCAGTACTTC
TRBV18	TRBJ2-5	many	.	CASSPGQKETQYF	TGTGCCAGCTCACCGGGGCAGAAAGAGACCCAGTACTTC
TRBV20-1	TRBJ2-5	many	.	CSAREWKTQYF	TGCAGTGCTAGAGAGTGGAAGACCCAGTACTTC
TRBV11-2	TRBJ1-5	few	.	CASSLVSGFVQPQHF	TGTGCCAGCAGCTTAGTATCAGGGTTTGTTCAGCCCCAGCATTTT
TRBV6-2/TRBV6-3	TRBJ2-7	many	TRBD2	CASSAAGGSYEQYF	TGTGCCAGCAGTGCTGCGGGGGGCTCCTACGAGCAGTACTTC
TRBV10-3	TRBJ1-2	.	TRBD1	CAIGDNRGVLSGYTF	TGTGCCATTGGGGACAACAGGGGAGTTCTGAGTGGCTACACCTTC
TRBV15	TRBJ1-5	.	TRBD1	CATSEGTGVNQPQHF	TGTGCCACCAGCGAAGGGACAGGGGTCAATCAGCCCCAGCATTTT
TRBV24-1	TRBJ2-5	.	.	CATSEAVGETQYF	TGTGCCACCAGTGAAGCAGTAGGGGAGACCCAGTACTTC
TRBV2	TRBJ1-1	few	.	CASTVGLNTEAFF	TGTGCCAGCACAGTGGGACTGAACACTGAAGCTTTCTTT
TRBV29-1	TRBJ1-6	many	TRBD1	CSATQGSHSPLHF	TGCAGCGCAACACAGGGGTCGCATTCACCCCTCCACTTT
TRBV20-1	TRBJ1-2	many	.	CSAILQGLVGGYTF	TGCAGTGCTATACTCCAGGGGTTGGTTGGTGGCTACACCTTC
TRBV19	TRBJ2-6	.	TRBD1	CASSISGTGISGANVLTF	TGTGCCAGTAGTATCTCCGGGACAGGGATAAGCGGGGCCAACGTCCTGACTTTC
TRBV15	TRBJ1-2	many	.	CATSRAFGSGYTF	TGTGCCACCAGCAGAGCCTTTGGATCGGGCTACACCTTC